These 10 T cell receptor beta chains were sequenced from one sample in a study of control samples from healthy donors and cancer patients. Libraries were prepared by immunoSEQ multiplex PCR; TCRdb keeps only in-frame clonotypes and omits some of them. Among 35,000 to 40,000 clones, approximately 82% were seen once, and the ten largest hold roughly 21%. The sequenced sample was PBMCs. Receptors were obtained from a woman in her sixties or seventies with lung cancer.

This clone came up once. The chain combines TRBV6-5 with TRBJ1-6, with D perhaps matching TRBD1 (6 bases). V gave up 7 bases and J gave up 10 bases, with 14 bases separating them. The CDR3 spans 13 residues. The germline gives CDR1 MNHEY, CDR2 SVGAGI. The CDR3 DNA is TGTGCCAGCATGTTACAGGGAGGATCACCCCTCCACTTT. Its protein product is CASMLQGGSPLHF.

This clone showed up just a few times. This rearrangement joins TRBV5-6 to TRBJ1-2; weak D call: TRBD1 (6 bases). This CDR3 region has 13 residues. The V end was cut by 4 bases, the J end by 4 bases, with 11 bases between. Per the germline V gene, CDR1 is SGHDT and CDR2 is YYEEEE. CDR3 DNA sequence: TGTGCCAGCAGCCCGAGGGGGATCTATGGCTACACCTTC. Protein product: CASSPRGIYGYTF.

The chain recombines TRBV3-1 (or the pseudogene TRBV3-2) with TRBJ1-2, with D perhaps matching TRBD1 (5 bases). V was clipped by 5 bases and J by 8 bases, with 15 bases between them. The CDR3 is made up of 13 amino acids. Germline CDR1 LGHDT, CDR2 YNNKEL (reference sequence). The CDR3 loop reads CASSAGTSEGYTF. CDR3 in DNA: TGTGCCAGCAGCGCCGGGACCTCGGAGGGCTACACCTTC.

This clone was detected a few times. V and J are TRBV19 and TRBJ2-5, with D hard to call. There are 16 residues in the CDR3. Germline CDR1 LNHDA, CDR2 SQIVND (reference sequence). V shed 2 bases and J shed 1 base, with 14 bases lying between them. The chain's CDR3 is CASSITPLGSQETQYF. In DNA, the CDR3 is TGTGCCAGTAGTATAACCCCACTGGGGTCCCAAGAGACCCAGTACTTC.

The gene calls are TRBV5-5 and TRBJ2-7; no clear D gene. Germline V gene sequence: CDR1 SGHKS, CDR2 YYEKEE (reference sequence). V was cut by 2 bases and J by 2 bases, with 11 bases left in between. The CDR3 loop spans 14 amino acids. This CDR3 reads CASSFLTAPYEQYF. CDR3 nucleotide sequence: TGTGCCAGCAGCTTCCTAACGGCTCCCTACGAGCAGTACTTC.

This clone has just one count. The chain is built from TRBV20-1 and TRBJ1-2; D is uncertain. The CDR3 has 10 residues. V lost 4 bases to trimming and J lost 7 bases, with 7 bases between them. Germline loops: CDR1 DFQATT, CDR2 SNEGSKA (reference sequence). The CDR3 DNA reads as TGCAGTGCTATGGCACCTGGCTACACCTTC. Amino acids: CSAMAPGYTF.

J is TRBJ1-1 and V is TRBV10-3; TRBD1 agrees at 8 bases. V gave up 8 bases and J gave up 4 bases; unmatched junction bases: 3. This CDR3 region has 12 residues. The germline V gene has CDR1 ENHRY and CDR2 SYGVKD. The DNA for the CDR3 is TGTGCCATCTCAGGACAGGGCACTGAAGCTTTCTTT. It translates to CAISGQGTEAFF.

The chain employs TRBV12-3 or TRBV12-4 and TRBJ1-1; D not resolved. This CDR3 has 10 amino acids. Trimming cost V 8 bases and J 4 bases, with 5 bases left between them. CDR3 in amino acids: CASGSTEAFF. In DNA form, the CDR3 reads TGTGCCAGCGGAAGCACTGAAGCTTTCTTT.

V is TRBV11-1 and J is TRBJ1-1; D remains ambiguous. Germline V CDR1 and CDR2: SGHAT, FQDESV (reference sequence). The V end was cut by 5 bases, the J end by 0 bases, with 7 bases between. The CDR3 extends over 13 amino acids. The CDR3 DNA sequence: TGTGCCAGCAGCCCAGGAATGAACACTGAAGCTTTCTTT. Translation gives CASSPGMNTEAFF.

V is TRBV7-9 and J is TRBJ2-7; D gene uncertain. V was pared by 3 bases and J by 2 bases, with 11 bases between. CDR1 is SEHNR and CDR2 is FQNEAQ in the germline V gene (reference sequence). The CDR3 consists of 14 residues. CDR3: CASSFGRIAYEQYF. The CDR3 DNA follows: TGTGCCAGCAGCTTTGGACGGATCGCCTACGAGCAGTACTTC.